The TCR beta chain under discussion was sequenced for a study of identical twins. J gave up 2 bases and V 0 bases, and 1 base lay outside the gene matches. The germline CDR1 and CDR2 sequences are LGHNA and YSLEER. The CDR3 is 16 amino acids. Everyone who donated was a healthy Caucasian. Study conclusions and caveats: Clonotypes of the beta chain that were abundant in cord blood carried fewer insertions (memory repertoires showed none).

This clonotype was seen ten or more times. Its target is unknown. MiXCR was run by TCRdb on the 5' RACE reads, yielding one entry per CDR3 protein. The repertoire includes roughly 290,000 distinct CDR3 sequences, roughly 9.8% of them detected once, and roughly 7% sits in the top ten. The sample was also linked to a second study, of yellow fever vaccine responses in identical twins.

This TCR was sampled from a young woman in good health. Source material: CD8+ T cells sorted from blood. The V gene is TRBV4-3, the J gene TRBJ2-1; 10 bases line up with TRBD1. The CDR3 is CASSQDGTGAYNEQFF. The DNA for the CDR3 is TGCGCCAGCAGCCAAGATGGGACAGGGGCCTACAATGAGCAGTTCTTC.